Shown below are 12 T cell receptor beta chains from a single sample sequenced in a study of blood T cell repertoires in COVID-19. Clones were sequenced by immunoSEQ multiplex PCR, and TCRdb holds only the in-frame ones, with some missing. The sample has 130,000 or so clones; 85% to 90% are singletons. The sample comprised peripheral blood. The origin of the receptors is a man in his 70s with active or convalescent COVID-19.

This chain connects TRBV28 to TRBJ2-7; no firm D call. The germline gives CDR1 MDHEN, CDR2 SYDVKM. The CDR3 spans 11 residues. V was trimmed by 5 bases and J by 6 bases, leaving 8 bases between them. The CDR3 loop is CASSPYGEQYF. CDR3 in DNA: TGTGCCAGCAGTCCCTACGGCGAGCAGTACTTC.

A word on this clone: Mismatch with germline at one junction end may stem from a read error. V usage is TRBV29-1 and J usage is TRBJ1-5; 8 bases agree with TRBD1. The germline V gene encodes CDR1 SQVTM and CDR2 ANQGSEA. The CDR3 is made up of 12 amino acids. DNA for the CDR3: TGCAGCGTAGGGACAGGCAACCAGCCCCAGCATTTT. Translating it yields CSVGTGNQPQHF.

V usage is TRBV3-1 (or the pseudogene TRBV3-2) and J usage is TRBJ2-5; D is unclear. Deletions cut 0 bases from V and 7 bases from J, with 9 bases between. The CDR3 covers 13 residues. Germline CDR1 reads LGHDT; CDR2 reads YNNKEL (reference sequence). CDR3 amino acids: CASSQDVAATQYF. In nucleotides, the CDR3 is TGTGCCAGCAGCCAAGATGTAGCCGCGACCCAGTACTTC.

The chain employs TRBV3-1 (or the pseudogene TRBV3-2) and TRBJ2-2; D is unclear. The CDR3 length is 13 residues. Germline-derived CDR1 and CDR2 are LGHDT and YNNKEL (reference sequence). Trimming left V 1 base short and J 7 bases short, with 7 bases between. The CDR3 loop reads CASSQAYGGELFF. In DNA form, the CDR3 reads TGTGCCAGCAGCCAAGCTTACGGCGGGGAGCTGTTTTTT.

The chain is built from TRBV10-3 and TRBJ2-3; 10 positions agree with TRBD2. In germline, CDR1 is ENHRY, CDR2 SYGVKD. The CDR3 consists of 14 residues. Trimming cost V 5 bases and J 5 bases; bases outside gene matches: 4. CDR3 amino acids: CAISLAGAIDTQYF. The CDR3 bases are TGTGCCATCAGTCTAGCGGGAGCCATAGATACGCAGTATTTT.

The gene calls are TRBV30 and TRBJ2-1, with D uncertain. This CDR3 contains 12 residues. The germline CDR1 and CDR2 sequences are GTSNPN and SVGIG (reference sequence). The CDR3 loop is CASDTAYNEQFF. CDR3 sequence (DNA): TGTGCAAGCGATACTGCCTACAATGAGCAGTTCTTC.

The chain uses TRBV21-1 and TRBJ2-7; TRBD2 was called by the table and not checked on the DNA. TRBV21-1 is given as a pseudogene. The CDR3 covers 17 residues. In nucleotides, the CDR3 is TGTGCCAGCAGCACGAGACTAGCGGGAGGGCCTCTTTACGAGCAGTACTTC. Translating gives CASSTRLAGGPLYEQYF.

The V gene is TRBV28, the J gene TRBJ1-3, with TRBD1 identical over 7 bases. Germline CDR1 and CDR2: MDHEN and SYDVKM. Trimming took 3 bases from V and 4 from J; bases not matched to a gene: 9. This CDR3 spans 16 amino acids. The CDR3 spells CASSFLTPGQGNTIYF. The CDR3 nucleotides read TGTGCCAGCAGTTTCCTTACTCCGGGACAGGGAAACACCATATATTTT.

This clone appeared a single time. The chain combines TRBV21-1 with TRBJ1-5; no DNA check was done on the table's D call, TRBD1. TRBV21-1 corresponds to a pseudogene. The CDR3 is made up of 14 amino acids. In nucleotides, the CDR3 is TGTGCCAGCAGCAAAGTTGGCAGGGGTCAGCCCCAGCATTTT. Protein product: CASSKVGRGQPQHF.

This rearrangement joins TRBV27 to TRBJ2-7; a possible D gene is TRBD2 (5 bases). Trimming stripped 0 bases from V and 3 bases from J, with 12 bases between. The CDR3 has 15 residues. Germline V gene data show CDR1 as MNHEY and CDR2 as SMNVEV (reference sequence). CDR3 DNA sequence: TGTGCCAGCAGTTTATCTGTGGACTGGCGCTACGAGCAGTACTTC. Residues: CASSLSVDWRYEQYF.

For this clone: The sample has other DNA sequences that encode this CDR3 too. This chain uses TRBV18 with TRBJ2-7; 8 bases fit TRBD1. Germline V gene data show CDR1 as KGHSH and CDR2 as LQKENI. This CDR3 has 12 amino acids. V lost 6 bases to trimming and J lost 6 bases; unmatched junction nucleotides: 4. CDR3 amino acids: CASSPTGGEQYF. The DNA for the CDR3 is TGTGCCAGCTCTCCAACAGGGGGCGAGCAGTACTTC. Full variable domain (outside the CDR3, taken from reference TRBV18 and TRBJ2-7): NAGVMQNPRHLVRRRGQEARLRCSPMKGHSHVYWYRQLPEEGLKFMVYLQKENIIDESGMPKERFSAEFPKEGPSILRIQQVVRGDSAAYFCASSPTGGEQYFGPGTRLTVT.

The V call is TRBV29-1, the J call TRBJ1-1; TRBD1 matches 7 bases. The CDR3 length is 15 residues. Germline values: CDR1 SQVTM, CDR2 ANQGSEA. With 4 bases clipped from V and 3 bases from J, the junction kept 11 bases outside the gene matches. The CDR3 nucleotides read TGCAGCGTTGCCCCCGGGACAGACACACACACTGAAGCTTTCTTT. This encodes CSVAPGTDTHTEAFF.